Below, 8 T cell receptor beta chains from the same sample are listed, as sequenced in a study of CXCR3-negative and CXCR3-positive naive CD8 T cells (dated by TCRdb to about 2019). Here is what the overall study found, with its caveats: TRB CDR3s from CXCR3-positive naive cells showed higher hydrophobicity (lower Kidera factor 4), lower energy, and higher strength and volume indices than CXCR3-negative naive cells.

Sequenced on a NextSeq 550. The Human TCR Profiling Kit (MiLaboratory) was used to make UMI-labeled 5' RACE TRB cDNA libraries. TCRdb reprocessed the reads, so every CDR3 protein sequence counts as one entry and DNA is not shown. This specimen's table enumerates under 85,000 distinct CDR3 sequences. The ten most abundant clones make up about 0.68% of the sample. These receptors have no identified antigens. Sequenced input: naive CXCR3+ CD8+ T cells from blood. The meaning of the sample's cell subset or site label: CD45RO-CCR7+CD27+CD95- naive CD8+ T cells expressing CXCR3 (TNR3+). All receptors derive from a human donor in good health. Some clones in this sample may be carry-over from other donors' samples.

This chain uses TRBV20-1 with TRBJ2-1. This CDR3 has 15 amino acids. CDR1 and CDR2 (germline): DFQATT, SNEGSKA (reference sequence). The CDR3 reads CSASDGGSSYNEQFF.

The rearrangement uses TRBV28 and TRBJ1-5; the TCRdb D gene call, TRBD1, has no DNA to confirm it. CDR3 size: 15 residues. Germline CDR1 reads MDHEN; CDR2 reads SYDVKM. The CDR3 sequence is CASREGQGGNQPQHF.

V gene TRBV20-1 combines with J gene TRBJ2-7. Looked up from germline, CDR1 is DFQATT and CDR2 is SNEGSKA (reference sequence). CDR3 length equals 14 residues. CDR3 loop: CSAKAPTESYEQYF.

V gene TRBV12-3 or TRBV12-4 combines with J gene TRBJ2-1; TCRdb lists TRBD1, though no DNA is available to test this call. CDR3 length equals 15 residues. The CDR3 loop reads CASSITGGTYNEQFF.

The chain is built from TRBV27 and TRBJ2-1; as DNA is missing, the TRBD1 call by TCRdb cannot be tested. The CDR3 length is 11 residues. The germline gives CDR1 MNHEY, CDR2 SMNVEV (reference sequence). The CDR3 region is CASRGGHEQFF.

The genes are TRBV4-3 and TRBJ2-2. The CDR3 totals 14 residues. Germline values: CDR1 LGHNA, CDR2 YSLEER. CDR3 sequence: CASSHPFGSGELFF.

V gene TRBV5-4 combines with J gene TRBJ2-7; TCRdb returns TRBD1, unconfirmable since there is no DNA. Germline assignment: CDR1 SGHNT and CDR2 YYREEE (reference sequence). This CDR3 is 12 amino acids long. Here the CDR3 reads CASSEGVYEQYF.

This chain connects TRBV10-3 to TRBJ2-7; there is no DNA to check the TCRdb D call of TRBD2. CDR1 and CDR2 from the germline V gene are ENHRY and SYGVKD. The CDR3 totals 14 residues. The CDR3 region is CAISWGTQPYEQYF.